This T cell receptor (beta chain) comes out of a study of sequential checkpoint blockade in melanoma. Per the germline V gene, CDR1 is LGHNA and CDR2 is YNFKEQ. With V trimmed by 1 base and J by 6 bases, 10 bases remained unmatched. The CDR3 covers 18 residues. Data came from immunoSEQ multiplex PCR; TCRdb stores just in-frame clones and leaves some out. Here the sample spans tens of thousands of clones, 65% to 90% being singletons. Treatment: randomized to nivolumab then ipilimumab (arm A) or the reverse (arm B). DNA-damaging chemotherapy had not been given to any patient beforehand. Sorted cells were live CD3+CD8+, lacking CD19 and CD56, from PBMCs.

The TCR originated in a human donor with melanoma. The V gene is TRBV4-2, the J gene TRBJ2-2; 11 positions match TRBD2. The sequences come from CD8+ T cells sorted from blood (inferred from file names), collected from a patient given nivolumab and ipilimumab in sequence. Here the CDR3 reads CASSQVPGLAVWAGELFF. As DNA, the CDR3 is TGTGCCAGCAGCCAAGTCCCGGGACTAGCGGTGTGGGCCGGGGAGCTGTTTTTT.